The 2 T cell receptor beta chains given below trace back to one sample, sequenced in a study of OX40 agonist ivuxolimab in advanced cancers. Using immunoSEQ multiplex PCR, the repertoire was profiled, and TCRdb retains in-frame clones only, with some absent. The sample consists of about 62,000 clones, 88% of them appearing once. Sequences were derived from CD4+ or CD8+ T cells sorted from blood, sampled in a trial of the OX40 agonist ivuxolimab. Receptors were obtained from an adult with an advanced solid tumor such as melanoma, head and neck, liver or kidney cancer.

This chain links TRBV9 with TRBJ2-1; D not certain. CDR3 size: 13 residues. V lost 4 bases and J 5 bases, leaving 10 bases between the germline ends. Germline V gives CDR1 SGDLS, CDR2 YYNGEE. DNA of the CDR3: TGTGCCAGCAGCTTGCAAAGCCACAATGAGCAGTTCTTC. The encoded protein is CASSLQSHNEQFF. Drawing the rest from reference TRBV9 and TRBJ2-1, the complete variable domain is DSGVTQTPKHLITATGQRVTLRCSPRSGDLSVYWYQQSLDQGLQFLIQYYNGEERAKGNILERFSAQQFPDLHSELNLSSLELGDSALYFCASSLQSHNEQFFGPGTRLTVL.

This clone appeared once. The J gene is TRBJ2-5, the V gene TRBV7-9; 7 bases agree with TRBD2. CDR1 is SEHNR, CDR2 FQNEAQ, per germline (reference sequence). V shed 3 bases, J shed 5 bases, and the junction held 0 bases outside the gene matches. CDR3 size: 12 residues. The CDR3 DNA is TGTGCCAGCAGCTTCGGGGGGGAGACCCAGTACTTC. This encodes CASSFGGETQYF.